This T cell receptor beta chain was identified in a study of T-cell reconstitution after alpha-beta-depleted transplantation in children. Preparing the TCRbeta library involved the use of unique molecular identifiers. A single record per CDR3 protein comes from TCRdb applying MiXCR to the PCR reads. Of 250,000 to 300,000 distinct CDR3 sequences listed, 9.9% were seen once; the top ten hold 10%. CDR3 length equals 16 residues. The clonotype was recovered from a human donor who donated a stem cell graft to a child with SCID. Material: PBMCs from the stem cell graft donor, obtained from the stem cell graft. V usage is TRBV21-1 and J usage is TRBJ1-1; whether TRBD1, the table's D call, matches the DNA was not checked. TRBV21-1 is assigned pseudogene status. For the CDR3, the DNA is TGTGCCAGCAGCAAAGAAGGGGGGATTTCCGCCACTGAAGCTTTCTTT. Encoded protein: CASSKEGGISATEAFF.